One sample yielded the 5 T cell receptor beta chains listed below, sequenced in a study of human T cells and chemical hapten exposure. MiXCR, run by TCRdb on the RACE reads, gives a single entry per CDR3 protein. The table includes tens of thousands of distinct CDR3 sequences, 10% detected once. Regarding time point: patch test 2, 6 weeks after DPC sensitization. Treatment indicated: therapeutic diphenylcyclopropenone sensitization with weekly scalp DPC. The sequenced sample was whole blood, obtained in connection with sensitization to the hapten diphenylcyclopropenone (DPC). These receptor sequences come from a woman between 45 and 60 years old with alopecia areata. Some clones in this sample may be carry-over from other donors' samples.

The V and J genes are TRBV29-1 and TRBJ2-5; TRBD2 matches 10 bases. CDR3 length: 12 amino acids. Germline assignment: CDR1 SQVTM and CDR2 ANQGSEA. V shed 7 bases and J 3 bases; nucleotides not matched to a gene: 2. The CDR3: CSGGLAKETQYF. The CDR3 DNA is TGCAGCGGGGGACTAGCGAAAGAGACCCAGTACTTC.

This clonotype has ten or more counts. The chain links TRBV2 to TRBJ2-3; D possibly uses TRBD1 or TRBD2 (5 bases each). Germline V gene sequence: CDR1 SNHLY, CDR2 FYNNEI. CDR3 size: 16 residues. Between the trimmed V and J ends, which lost 4 bases and 0 bases, there was a span of 14 bases. The CDR3 loop is CASSVSGSTSTDTQYF. In DNA, the CDR3 is TGTGCCAGCAGTGTATCAGGGAGTACTAGCACAGATACGCAGTATTTT.

V is TRBV28 and J is TRBJ1-6, with a weak D call TRBD1 (6 bases). The CDR3 has 12 amino acids. Trimming stripped 7 bases from V and 10 bases from J, with 11 bases between. Germline assignment: CDR1 MDHEN and CDR2 SYDVKM. The CDR3 nucleotides read TGTGCCAGCAAACAGGGAGACTCACCCCTCCACTTT. Protein sequence: CASKQGDSPLHF.

This clonotype has ten or more counts. This chain connects TRBV21-1 to TRBJ1-1; TRBD1 reflects the table's D call only, with no check against the DNA. TRBV21-1 is listed as a pseudogene. The CDR3 spans 16 residues. The CDR3 here is CASSKALGPPNTEAFF. In DNA form, the CDR3 reads TGTGCCAGCAGCAAAGCGCTGGGGCCCCCGAACACTGAAGCTTTCTTT.

The chain is built from TRBV6-5 and TRBJ1-5; D is ambiguous. The V end was cut by 2 bases, the J end by 4 bases, with 9 bases between. Germline CDR1 MNHEY, CDR2 SVGAGI. This CDR3 region has 14 residues. The CDR3 is CASSYAIGNQPQHF. The CDR3 nucleotides read TGTGCCAGCAGTTACGCCATTGGGAATCAGCCCCAGCATTTT.